This T cell receptor beta chain is from a study of metastatic and nonmetastatic thyroid tumors. Background on the study: Comparative analysis of repertoires was undertaken across blood and tumor or nodule tissue obtained from malignant and benign thyroid patients.

All patients were untreated before thyroid surgery. CDR1 is MNHEY and CDR2 is SVGAGI in the germline V gene. The CDR3 is 15 amino acids. The V gene lost 0 bases and the J gene lost 10 bases, with 13 bases spanning the gap. TCRdb reprocessed the PCR reads via MiXCR. The data contain 6,500 to 9,000 clones, about 26% of them singletons. This clone was seen a few times. The sequence derives from a female donor with papillary thyroid cancer or a benign thyroid nodule (not recorded which). Some clones in this sample may be carry-over from other donors' samples. The chain couples TRBV6-5 to TRBJ1-6, with a possible D match to TRBD1 (6 bases). Input material: adjacent normal tissue. The CDR3 here is CASSYSRTVESPLHF. CDR3 DNA: TGTGCCAGCAGTTACTCTCGGACAGTAGAATCACCCCTCCACTTT.